The 17 T cell receptor beta chains reported below all come from one sample, sequenced in a study of spatial heterogeneity in lung cancer. Regarding the study as a whole: Within tumors, counts of expanded alpha and beta TCRs tracked tumor mutation counts.

Antigens for these TCRs are unknown. A single record per CDR3 protein comes from TCRdb applying MiXCR to the 5' RACE reads. The sample has about 13,000 distinct CDR3 sequences; over 4.5% are singletons. Time point defined: sample taken at primary tumor resection. Sequenced here: lung tumor tissue, sampled at surgery. These receptors all come from a male donor with early-stage non-small cell lung cancer.

This clonotype was observed many times. The chain joins TRBV28 to TRBJ1-1; 7 bases are shared with TRBD1. In germline, CDR1 is MDHEN, CDR2 SYDVKM. This CDR3 has 13 amino acids. V trimming: 4 bases; J trimming: 4 bases; junction bases outside the gene matches: 3. In DNA form, the CDR3 reads TGTGCCAGCAGTTGGGACAGAGGCACTGAAGCTTTCTTT. It codes for CASSWDRGTEAFF.

This clonotype came up many times. The chain is built from TRBV14 and TRBJ1-1, with D unresolved. CDR3 length equals 14 residues. With 1 base removed from V and 3 bases from J, the gap between germline ends came to 9 bases. Germline CDR1 reads SGHDN; CDR2 reads FVKESK. The CDR3 region has the DNA TGTGCCAGCAGCCAAGGATGGCCGGACACTGAAGCTTTCTTT. This gives the protein CASSQGWPDTEAFF.

This clonotype has a count of ten or more. The chain employs TRBV7-9 and TRBJ2-2; either TRBD1 or TRBD2 may supply D (5 bases each). The germline V gene encodes CDR1 SEHNR and CDR2 FQNEAQ (reference sequence). Trimming cost V 3 bases and J 7 bases, with 9 bases left between them. This CDR3 is 13 amino acids long. The CDR3 reads CASSFERGGELFF. Written as DNA, the CDR3 is TGTGCCAGCAGCTTCGAGAGGGGCGGGGAGCTGTTTTTT.

In this sample, this clonotype turned up many times. This sequence joins TRBV14 and TRBJ1-6; 11 positions agree with TRBD1. In germline, CDR1 is SGHDN, CDR2 FVKESK. The CDR3 sequence is 16 residues long. V lost 4 bases and J lost 5; bases outside the gene matches: 4. CDR3 DNA: TGTGCCAGCAGCCCCCGGGGACAGGGGGATAATTCACCCCTCCACTTT. Translated: CASSPRGQGDNSPLHF.

This clonotype was observed at least ten times. CDR3 coding DNA: TGTGCCAGCAGTCGCGACAGGGGTGGGTCCGAGCAGTACTTC. It codes for CASSRDRGGSEQYF. The chain links TRBV7-2 to TRBJ2-7, with TRBD1 identical over 8 bases. The CDR3 has 14 amino acids. Germline assignment: CDR1 SGHTA and CDR2 FQGNSA. After removal of 6 bases from V and 6 bases from J, the junction contained 10 bases not matched to a gene.

In this sample, this clonotype turned up many times. This chain connects TRBV27 to TRBJ1-4; 7 bases line up with TRBD1. The V gene end was trimmed by 5 bases and the J gene end by 7 bases; junction bases not matched to a gene: 10. Germline V CDR1 and CDR2: MNHEY, SMNVEV (reference sequence). CDR3 length equals 15 residues. CDR3 residues: CASSPTGTVGEKLFF. The CDR3 region has the DNA TGTGCCAGCAGTCCGACGGGGACAGTGGGTGAAAAACTGTTTTTT.

This clonotype was found many times. The chain employs TRBV4-3 and TRBJ2-4; 9 nucleotides align to TRBD1. There are 21 residues in the CDR3. Trimming cost V 0 bases and J 0 bases; bases outside gene matches: 15. Germline lookup yields CDR1 LGHNA and CDR2 YSLEER. In nucleotides, the CDR3 is TGCGCCAGCAGCCAAGATTTGGCCGGGACAGGGACTTCACTAGCCAAAAACATTCAGTACTTC. Encoded protein: CASSQDLAGTGTSLAKNIQYF.

This clonotype showed up many times. This chain links TRBV3-1 with TRBJ1-1; no firm D call. The CDR3 totals 13 residues. Trimming cost V 2 bases and J 1 base, with 5 bases left between them. CDR1 and CDR2 (germline): LGHDT, YNNKEL (reference sequence). For the CDR3, the DNA is TGTGCCAGCAGCCAACCAGGGAACACTGAAGCTTTCTTT. This encodes CASSQPGNTEAFF.

This clonotype was recorded at least ten times. Here the CDR3 DNA reads TGCAGTGCTTGTCCGGGACATGTAGCGCAGTATTTT. This translates into CSACPGHVAQYF. This rearrangement joins TRBV20-1 to TRBJ2-3, with a weak D call TRBD1 (6 bases). Germline loops: CDR1 DFQATT, CDR2 SNEGSKA (reference sequence). The CDR3 totals 12 residues. Trimming took 5 bases from V and 10 from J, leaving 16 bases between them.

At least ten counts were recorded for this clonotype. The chain uses TRBV10-3 and TRBJ1-5, with 9 bases lining up with TRBD1. This CDR3 has 13 amino acids. Trimming cost V 11 bases and J 7 bases; bases outside gene matches: 9. Germline CDR1 ENHRY, CDR2 SYGVKD. The CDR3 loop reads CASRGQGGQPQHF. For the CDR3, the DNA is TGTGCCTCCCGGGGACAGGGAGGGCAGCCCCAGCATTTT.

Ten or more counts support this clonotype. J is TRBJ2-5 and V is TRBV20-1; possibly TRBD2 for D (5 bases). Germline loops: CDR1 DFQATT, CDR2 SNEGSKA (reference sequence). There are 16 residues in the CDR3. Trimming took off 0 bases at V and 7 bases at J, with 21 bases between the two ends. The DNA for the CDR3 is TGCAGTGCTAGAGACCCCGGAGGCGCTTCCCCGGGGACCCAGTACTTC. It is translated as CSARDPGGASPGTQYF.

V and J are TRBV30 and TRBJ1-1; 9 nucleotides line up with TRBD1. V dropped 2 bases and J dropped 9; count of bases not matched to a gene: 4. Germline lookup yields CDR1 GTSNPN and CDR2 SVGIG (reference sequence). This CDR3 has 12 residues. Here the CDR3 DNA reads TGTGCCTGGAGTAAAACAGGGGGCCAAGCTTTCTTT. Its translation: CAWSKTGGQAFF.

By proportion, this clonotype is medium-sized (0.01 to 0.1%). The chain links TRBV6-2 or TRBV6-3 to TRBJ1-1; D is ambiguous. CDR3 length equals 12 residues. The germline V gene has CDR1 MNHEY and CDR2 SVGEGT. V lost 2 bases, J lost 12 bases, and 13 bases lay in between. This CDR3 reads CASSYGRTETFF. The CDR3 coding sequence is TGTGCCAGCAGTTACGGGAGGACGGAGACTTTCTTT.

This clonotype was found many times. The chain is built from TRBV5-4 and TRBJ2-7; D gene unclear. The V gene lost 0 bases and the J gene lost 5 bases, with 9 bases spanning the gap. Germline assignment: CDR1 SGHNT and CDR2 YYREEE (reference sequence). The CDR3 totals 13 residues. Here the CDR3 DNA reads TGTGCCAGCAGCTTGGAGGGTAACCACGAGCAGTACTTC. Residues: CASSLEGNHEQYF. Drawing the rest from reference TRBV5-4 and TRBJ2-7, the complete variable domain is ETGVTQSPTHLIKTRGQQVTLRCSSQSGHNTVSWYQQALGQGPQFIFQYYREEENGRGNFPPRFSGLQFPNYSSELNVNALELDDSALYLCASSLEGNHEQYFGPGTRLTVT.

The rearrangement uses TRBV20-1 and TRBJ2-3, with 11 bases lining up with TRBD2. The germline V gene has CDR1 DFQATT and CDR2 SNEGSKA (reference sequence). Trimming removed 4 bases from V and 2 bases from J; junction bases left unmatched: 8. This CDR3 is 16 amino acids long. The CDR3 nucleotides are TGCAGTGCTACGGCCGCACTAGCGGGGGTCACAGATACGCAGTATTTT. This gives the protein CSATAALAGVTDTQYF.

To note about this clonotype: One base away lies a much larger clone, so this may be a sequencing read error. This sequence joins TRBV12-3 or TRBV12-4 and TRBJ2-2; no clear D. The CDR3 totals 13 residues. Between the trimmed V and J ends, which lost 4 bases and 3 bases, there was a span of 6 bases. The CDR3 DNA follows: TGTGCCAGCAGTTCACGGGACACCGGGGAGCTGTTTTTT. It encodes CASSSRDTGELFF.

This chain links TRBV28 with TRBJ1-1; 10 bases map to TRBD1. The CDR3 spans 15 residues. The trim removed 6 bases at V and 4 bases at J, leaving 8 bases unmatched. CDR1 and CDR2 (germline): MDHEN, SYDVKM. CDR3 residues: CASRIPGTGVTEAFF. CDR3 nucleotide sequence: TGTGCCAGCAGGATCCCCGGGACAGGGGTCACTGAAGCTTTCTTT.